What follows is one T cell receptor (beta chain) and its context. The antigen remains undetermined. Trimming shortened V by 3 bases and J by 7 bases, and 10 bases separated the two germline ends. Per the germline V gene, CDR1 is LNHDA and CDR2 is SQIVND (reference sequence). CDR3 length: 14 amino acids. These data are taken from a study of cytomegalovirus exposure and HLA in healthy donors. Study-wide results and caveats: TCR association rates varied by HLA locus in a later analysis, with DRB1 highest and HLA-C lowest. Cytomegalovirus status was reportedly diagnosed by the classifier with high sensitivity and specificity. Sequences of the TCR beta chain were said to predict the HLA-A and HLA-B alleles of most subjects accurately.

Healthy donors of bone marrow made up the group. Vbeta (60) and Jbeta (13) primers were used in the PCR. Generated by immunoSEQ multiplex PCR, the TCRdb table keeps only in-frame clones and is missing some. Found here are 130,000 to 150,000 clones, roughly 80% of them singletons; the top ten hold 8.8%. V and J are TRBV19 and TRBJ1-6; D gene uncertain. The clonotype was recovered from a woman aged 45-59 years in good health and CMV-seropositive. Sequenced sample: PBMCs. The CDR3 region is CASSMVSGNSPLHF. The CDR3 region has the DNA TGTGCCAGTAGTATGGTGTCGGGGAATTCACCCCTCCACTTT.